The 3 T cell receptor beta chains listed next were all sequenced from one sample in a study of cytomegalovirus exposure and HLA in healthy donors. Produced via immunoSEQ multiplex PCR; TCRdb's table is partial and in-frame only. The sample has over 200,000 clones, around 86% seen once. The sequencing sample was made of PBMCs. The receptors shown here come from a woman under 30 in good health and CMV-seropositive.

This chain uses TRBV7-2 with TRBJ2-7; TRBD2 matches 10 bases. The J segment lost 7 bases and the V segment lost 2 bases, leaving 5 bases of the junction unmatched. The CDR3 is made up of 14 amino acids. From germline, CDR1 is SGHTA and CDR2 FQGNSA. CDR3 coding DNA: TGTGCCAGCAGCTTAAGCGGGAGGGCTGGGGAGCAGTACTTC. Its translation is CASSLSGRAGEQYF.

The rearrangement joins TRBV4-1 to TRBJ1-4; D remains ambiguous. Germline CDR1 is MGHRA and CDR2 is YSYEKL. This CDR3 contains 16 residues. The V and J ends lost 1 base and 8 bases respectively, with 17 bases between them. The CDR3 DNA follows: TGCGCCAGCAGCCAAGGGCTAGGGCTGCGGGCCGAAAAACTGTTTTTT. Translation gives CASSQGLGLRAEKLFF.

The chain combines TRBV7-6 with TRBJ2-1; unclear D gene. The CDR3 is made up of 14 amino acids. Per the germline V gene, CDR1 is SGHVS and CDR2 is FNYEAQ. Between the trimmed V and J ends, which lost 1 base and 7 bases, there was a span of 11 bases. The CDR3 is CASSLVSGRNEQFF. Written as DNA, the CDR3 is TGTGCCAGCAGCTTAGTGTCAGGTAGAAATGAGCAGTTCTTC.